This paragraph reports one TCR beta chain. It lacks a known antigen. Base-call qualities are not available, and no considerably larger clone is one nucleotide away. Each collaborating institution followed its own protocols to collect whole blood in K2EDTA tubes. For TCRbeta analysis, collaborators shipped samples in one of three forms: frozen whole blood, isolated PBMCs, or DNA extracted from either of those sample types. The immunoSEQ Assay, a bias-controlled multiplex PCR, was used to amplify TCRbeta CDR3 regions from genomic DNA. Per the authors' processing: Nucleated cell counts per sample were estimated from amplification of reference gene primers within the assay. To quantify the absolute abundance of each unique TCRbeta CDR3 rearrangement, sequence reads were collapsed and filtered. Productive Simpson clonality was computed per sample as the square root of Simpson's diversity index over productive rearrangements. TCRdb holds this immuneACCESS table with in-frame rearrangements only. Some clones are missing; in checked studies, unresolved V genes explain under half, and the rest has no known cause. D and trimming come from the DNA, and the V and J calls and clone size come from that table. For this sample there are about 91,000 clones; roughly 91% appear just once. The ten largest make up around 5% of the sample.

This sample is drawn from a study of blood T cell repertoires in COVID-19 (dated by TCRdb to between 2020 and 2021). Background on the whole study: The collaborator samples originated in the United States, Italy and Spain and spanned the acute and convalescent phases of COVID-19. Where available, HLA class I and class II types were taken from metadata supplied by the sample provider and were not determined by assay-based typing. Subjects who had been exposed to COVID-19, were actively infected with it, or had recovered from it provided the deeply sampled blood TCRbeta repertoires that made up the dataset. Samples came from the ongoing ImmuneRACE study (first 160 participants) plus 1,254 subjects from 6 global collaborators. Sample metadata almost always included a de-identified subject ID, COVID-19 status, age in years and sex. The repertoires were released in a freely available public database intended as a resource for research on the immune response to SARS-CoV-2. The prospective study material was composed of cDNA or gDNA derived from T cells, B-cell-depleted T cells, or PBMCs. Here is what the overall study found, with its caveats: The quantity of clinical and demographic metadata differed by source and by participant and was supplied without curation.

The TCR comes from a woman aged 80 or over with active COVID-19. The source material was peripheral blood.

The DNA sequence is given as TGTGCCAGCAGTGTACAGGGGGCTTTGGATGAAAAACTGTTTTTT. This codes for CASSVQGALDEKLFF. In this chain, TRBV28 is recombined with TRBJ1-4; 9 bases in between match TRBD1. The germline V gene provides CDR1 MDHEN and CDR2 SYDVKM. Including the terminal cysteine and phenylalanine, the CDR3 comprises 15 residues. Only the CDR3 portion is preserved as DNA: 45 bases, with reading frame beginning at the first base. Compared with germline, V lacks 5 bases and J lacks 6 bases; bases without a gene match: 7.